Listed here are 15 T cell receptor beta chains from one sample, sequenced in a study of cytomegalovirus exposure and HLA in healthy donors. Amplification used 60 Vbeta primers and 13 Jbeta primers. Assay used: immunoSEQ multiplex PCR; TCRdb lists only in-frame clones, some missing. The sample consists of roughly 160,000 clones, roughly 80% of them appearing once. The specimen sequenced was PBMCs. These receptors all come from a man younger than 35 in good health and CMV-seropositive.

This clone was picked up one time. The junction departs from germline at one end; a sequencing error may be responsible. This rearrangement joins TRBV12-5 to TRBJ2-1; 7 nucleotides agree with TRBD2. This CDR3 contains 14 residues. Germline loops: CDR1 LGHNT, CDR2 FRNRAP. CDR3: CASGGGSSYNEQFF. CDR3 nucleotides: TGTGCAAGTGGGGGGGGAAGCTCCTACAATGAGCAGTTCTTC.

The chain uses TRBV10-3 and TRBJ2-7, with 7 bases lining up with TRBD1. Germline loops: CDR1 ENHRY, CDR2 SYGVKD. The J segment lost 2 bases and the V segment lost 8 bases, leaving 12 bases of the junction unmatched. CDR3 length: 15 residues. CDR3 protein: CAIGPVAGTAYEQYF. Here the CDR3 DNA reads TGTGCCATCGGACCAGTTGCCGGGACAGCCTACGAGCAGTACTTC.

V gene TRBV27 combines with J gene TRBJ1-5, with TRBD1 identical over 8 bases. Germline V gene data show CDR1 as MNHEY and CDR2 as SMNVEV (reference sequence). V was clipped by 11 bases and J by 0 bases; unmatched bases: 9. The CDR3 runs to 15 residues. CDR3 sequence reads: CAGTRQGNSNQPQHF. The CDR3 DNA reads as TGTGCCGGGACCCGACAGGGGAATAGCAATCAGCCCCAGCATTTT.

V usage is TRBV7-9 and J usage is TRBJ1-2, with TRBD1 identical over 9 bases. The V segment lost 7 bases and the J segment 10 bases; nucleotides outside the gene matches: 13. The CDR3 is made up of 14 amino acids. Per germline, CDR1 SEHNR and CDR2 FQNEAQ (reference sequence). The CDR3 sequence: CASTFPVTGGIYTF. DNA of the CDR3: TGTGCCAGCACCTTTCCCGTGACAGGGGGTATCTACACCTTC. Full variable domain (remainder filled in from reference TRBV7-9 and TRBJ1-2): DTGVSQNPRHKITKRGQNVTFRCDPISEHNRLYWYRQTLGQGPEFLTYFQNEAQLEKSRLLSDRFSAERPKGSFSTLEIQRTEQGDSAMYLCASTFPVTGGIYTFGSGTRLTVV.

V gene TRBV13 combines with J gene TRBJ2-7, with D uncertain. V dropped 2 bases and J dropped 0 bases, with 8 bases sitting between them. This CDR3 has 14 residues. From germline, CDR1 is PRHDT and CDR2 FYEKMQ (reference sequence). CDR3 region: CASSLRLHSYEQYF. The CDR3 DNA is TGTGCCAGCAGCTTACGACTTCACTCCTACGAGCAGTACTTC.

V is TRBV4-1 and J is TRBJ2-7; the D is unclear. The CDR3 runs 12 residues. Germline loops: CDR1 MGHRA, CDR2 YSYEKL. V was trimmed by 2 bases and J by 7 bases, leaving 9 bases between them. The CDR3 nucleotides are TGCGCCAGCAGCCAACCCCAACGGGAGCAGTACTTC. This gives the protein CASSQPQREQYF.

The chain joins TRBV5-1 to TRBJ2-3, with D maybe TRBD2 (5 bases). Looked up from germline, CDR1 is SGHRS and CDR2 is YFSETQ. V dropped 0 bases and J dropped 1 base, with 12 bases sitting between them. This CDR3 is built from 16 residues. The CDR3 spells CASSLGAGVRTDTQYF. The CDR3 region has the DNA TGCGCCAGCAGCTTGGGGGCCGGGGTTCGCACAGATACGCAGTATTTT. Combining the CDR3 with reference TRBV5-1 and TRBJ2-3 gives the whole variable domain KAGVTQTPRYLIKTRGQQVTLSCSPISGHRSVSWYQQTPGQGLQFLFEYFSETQRNKGNFPGRFSGRQFSNSRSEMNVSTLELGDSALYLCASSLGAGVRTDTQYFGPGTRLTVL.

This clone has just a few counts. The gene calls are TRBV14 and TRBJ2-1; TRBD1 is a possible D gene (6 bases). V was clipped by 4 bases and J by 4 bases, with 17 bases between them. Germline V gene lookup returns CDR1 SGHDN and CDR2 FVKESK. The CDR3 spans 16 residues. The CDR3 is CASSRLGRGIYNEQFF. CDR3 in DNA: TGTGCCAGCAGCCGGTTGGGCAGGGGAATTTACAATGAGCAGTTCTTC.

The chain combines TRBV19 with TRBJ1-2; possibly TRBD1 for D (6 bases). The germline gives CDR1 LNHDA, CDR2 SQIVND (reference sequence). Trimming left V 11 bases short and J 6 bases short, with 22 bases between. This CDR3 has 14 residues. DNA for the CDR3: TGTGCCTCATGGACCGGGCAGGGGTGGAATGGCTACACCTTC. This gives the protein CASWTGQGWNGYTF.

A few counts support this clone. The rearrangement uses TRBV7-2 and TRBJ1-1; 8 bases map to TRBD1. Germline V CDR1 and CDR2: SGHTA, FQGNSA. CDR3 length: 14 amino acids. V was pared by 4 bases and J by 3 bases, with 4 bases of the junction left unmatched. CDR3 nucleotides: TGTGCCAGCAGCTCCCGGACAGGGTACACTGAAGCTTTCTTT. As protein: CASSSRTGYTEAFF.

The CDR3 DNA reads as TGCGCCAGCAGCCAACCCTTTCAAACCTCCTGGGGGACAGGGCAGTATGGCTACACCTTC. It yields the protein CASSQPFQTSWGTGQYGYTF. The rearrangement links TRBV4-1 to TRBJ1-2; 9 positions agree with TRBD1. CDR1 is MGHRA and CDR2 is YSYEKL in the germline V gene. V shed 2 bases and J 5 bases; nucleotides not matched to a gene: 21. The length of the CDR3 is 20 residues.

The chain couples TRBV7-9 to TRBJ1-4; D may be TRBD1 (5 bases). Per germline, CDR1 SEHNR and CDR2 FQNEAQ (reference sequence). This CDR3 region has 14 residues. The V gene lost 5 bases and the J gene lost 5 bases, with 12 bases spanning the gap. DNA for the CDR3: TGTGCCAGCAGCCCGGACGGGGGGAATGAAAAACTGTTTTTT. Its translation is CASSPDGGNEKLFF.

The genes are TRBV11-3 and TRBJ1-6; D remains unclear. Per the germline V gene, CDR1 is SGHNT and CDR2 is YENEEA. The CDR3 has 13 amino acids. Between the trimmed V and J ends, which lost 1 base and 7 bases, there was a span of 5 bases. DNA of the CDR3: TGTGCCAGCAGCTTAGTCCTCAATTCACCCCTCCACTTT. This codes for CASSLVLNSPLHF.

The genes are TRBV6-5 and TRBJ2-3; maybe TRBD2 (5 bases). Germline CDR1 and CDR2: MNHEY and SVGAGI. This CDR3 contains 15 residues. With 5 bases removed from V and 1 base from J, the gap between germline ends came to 13 bases. The CDR3 DNA reads as TGTGCCAGCAGTCCACTAGTCTTTGGCACAGATACGCAGTATTTT. Its protein product is CASSPLVFGTDTQYF.

The CDR3 bases are TGCGCCAGCAGCAGACTACTAGCGGGATCCTACGAGCAGTACTTC. It translates to CASSRLLAGSYEQYF. The genes are TRBV4-1 and TRBJ2-7, with 10 bases matching TRBD2. CDR1 is MGHRA and CDR2 is YSYEKL in the germline V gene. Losses at the gene ends were 5 bases for V and 1 base for J; bases not matched to a gene: 5. The CDR3 contains 15 residues.